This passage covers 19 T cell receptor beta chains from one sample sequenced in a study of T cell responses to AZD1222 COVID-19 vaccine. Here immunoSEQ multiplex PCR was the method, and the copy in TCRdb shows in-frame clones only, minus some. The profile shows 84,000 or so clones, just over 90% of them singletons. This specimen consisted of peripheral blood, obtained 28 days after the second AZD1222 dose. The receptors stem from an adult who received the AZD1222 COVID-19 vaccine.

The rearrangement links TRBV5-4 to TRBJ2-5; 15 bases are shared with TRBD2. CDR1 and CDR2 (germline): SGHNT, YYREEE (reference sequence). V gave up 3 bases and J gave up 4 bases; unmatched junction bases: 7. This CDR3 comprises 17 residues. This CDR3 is CASSSRTSGGAGETQYF. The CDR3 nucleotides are TGTGCCAGCAGCTCCCGGACTAGCGGGGGGGCCGGAGAGACCCAGTACTTC.

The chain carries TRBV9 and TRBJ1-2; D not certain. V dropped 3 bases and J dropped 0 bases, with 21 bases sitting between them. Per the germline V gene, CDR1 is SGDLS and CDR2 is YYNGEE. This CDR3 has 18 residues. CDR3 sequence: CASSGYYSELASNYGYTF. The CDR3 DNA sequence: TGTGCCAGCAGCGGCTATTACAGCGAACTCGCTTCTAACTATGGCTACACCTTC.

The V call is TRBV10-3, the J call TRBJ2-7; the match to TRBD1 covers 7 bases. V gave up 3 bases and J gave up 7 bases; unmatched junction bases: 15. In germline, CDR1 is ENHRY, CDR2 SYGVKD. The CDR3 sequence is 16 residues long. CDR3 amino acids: CAISDSGSTGAREQYF. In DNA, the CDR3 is TGTGCCATCAGTGACTCGGGCTCCACAGGGGCGCGGGAGCAGTACTTC.

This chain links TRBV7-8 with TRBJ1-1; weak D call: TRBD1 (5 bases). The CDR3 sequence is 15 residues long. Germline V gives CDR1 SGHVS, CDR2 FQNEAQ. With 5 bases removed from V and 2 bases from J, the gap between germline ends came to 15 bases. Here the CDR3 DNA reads TGTGCCAGCAGCCCGTCCGCGGGGCTTAACACTGAAGCTTTCTTT. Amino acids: CASSPSAGLNTEAFF.

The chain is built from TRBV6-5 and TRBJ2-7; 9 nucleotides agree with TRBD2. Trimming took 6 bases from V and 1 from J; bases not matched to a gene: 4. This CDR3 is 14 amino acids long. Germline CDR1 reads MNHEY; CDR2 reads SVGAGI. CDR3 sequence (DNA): TGTGCCAGCAGCGCCACTAGCGGGTCCTACGAGCAGTACTTC. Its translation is CASSATSGSYEQYF.

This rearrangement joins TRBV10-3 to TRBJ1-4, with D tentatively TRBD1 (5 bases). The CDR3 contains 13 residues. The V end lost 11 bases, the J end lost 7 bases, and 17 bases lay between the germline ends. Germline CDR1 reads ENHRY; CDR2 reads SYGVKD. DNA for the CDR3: TGTGCCCACAGGAGGGCAGAAACTGAAAAACTGTTTTTT. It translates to CAHRRAETEKLFF.

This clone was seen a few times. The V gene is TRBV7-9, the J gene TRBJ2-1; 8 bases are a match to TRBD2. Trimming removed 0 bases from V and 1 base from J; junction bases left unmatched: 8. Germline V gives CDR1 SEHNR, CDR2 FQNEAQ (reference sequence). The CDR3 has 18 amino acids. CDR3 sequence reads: CASSLAITASGSYNEQFF. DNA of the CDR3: TGTGCCAGCAGCTTAGCTATTACGGCTAGCGGGTCCTACAATGAGCAGTTCTTC.

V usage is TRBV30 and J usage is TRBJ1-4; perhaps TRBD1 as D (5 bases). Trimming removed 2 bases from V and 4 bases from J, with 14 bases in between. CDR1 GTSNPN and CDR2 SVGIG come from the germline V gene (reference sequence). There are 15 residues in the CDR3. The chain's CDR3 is CAWSKGNSGNEKLFF. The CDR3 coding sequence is TGTGCCTGGAGTAAGGGGAACAGCGGTAATGAAAAACTGTTTTTT.

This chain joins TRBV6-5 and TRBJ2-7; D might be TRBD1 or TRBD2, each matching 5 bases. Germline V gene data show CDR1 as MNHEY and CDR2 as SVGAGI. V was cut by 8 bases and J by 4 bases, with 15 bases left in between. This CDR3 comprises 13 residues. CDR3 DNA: TGTGCCAGCTTCGGGACCGGGGCGTACGAGCAGTACTTC. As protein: CASFGTGAYEQYF.

The CDR3: CASSFGQGTEAFF. The CDR3, as DNA: TGTGCCAGCAGTTTTGGACAGGGGACTGAAGCTTTCTTT. This rearrangement joins TRBV12-3 or TRBV12-4 to TRBJ1-1; 9 bases align to TRBD1. V shed 3 bases and J 5 bases; nucleotides not matched to a gene: 1. The CDR3 covers 13 residues.

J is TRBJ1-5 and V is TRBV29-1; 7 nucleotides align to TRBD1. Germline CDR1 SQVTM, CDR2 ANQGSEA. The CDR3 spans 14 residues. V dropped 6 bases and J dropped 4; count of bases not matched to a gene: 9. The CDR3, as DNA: TGCAGCGTAGCGACAGGGACCACTAATCAGCCCCAGCATTTT. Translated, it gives CSVATGTTNQPQHF.

CDR3 bases: TGTGCCAGCAGGGGGAATAGCGGGAGGGCCGCAGATACGCAGTATTTT. Translating it yields CASRGNSGRAADTQYF. The chain uses TRBV2 and TRBJ2-3, with 11 bases that match TRBD2. This CDR3 contains 16 residues. V lost 6 bases, J lost 4 bases, and 9 bases stayed unmatched. In germline, CDR1 is SNHLY, CDR2 FYNNEI.

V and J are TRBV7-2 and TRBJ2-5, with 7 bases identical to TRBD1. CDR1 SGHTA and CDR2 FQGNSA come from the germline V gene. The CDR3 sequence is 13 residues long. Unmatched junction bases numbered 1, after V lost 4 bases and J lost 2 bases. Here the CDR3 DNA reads TGTGCCAGCAGCTCGGGACAGCAAGAGACCCAGTACTTC. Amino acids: CASSSGQQETQYF.

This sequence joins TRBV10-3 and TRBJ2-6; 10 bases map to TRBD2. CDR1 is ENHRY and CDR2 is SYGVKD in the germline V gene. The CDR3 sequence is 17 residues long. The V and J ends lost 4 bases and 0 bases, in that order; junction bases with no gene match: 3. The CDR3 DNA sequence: TGTGCCATCAGTGGGGCTAGCGGGAGCTCTGGGGCCAACGTCCTGACTTTC. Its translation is CAISGASGSSGANVLTF.

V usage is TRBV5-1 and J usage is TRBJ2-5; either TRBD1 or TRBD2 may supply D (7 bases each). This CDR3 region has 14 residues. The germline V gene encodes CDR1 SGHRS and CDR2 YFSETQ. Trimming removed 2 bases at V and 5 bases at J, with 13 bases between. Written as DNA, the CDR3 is TGCGCCAGCAGCTTTACAGGGGAGGGGGAGACCCAGTACTTC. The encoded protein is CASSFTGEGETQYF.

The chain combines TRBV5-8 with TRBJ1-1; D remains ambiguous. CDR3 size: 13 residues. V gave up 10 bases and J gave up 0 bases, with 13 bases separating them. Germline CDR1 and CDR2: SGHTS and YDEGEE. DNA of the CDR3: TGTGCCTGGGCGGCGCCCCTGAACACTGAAGCTTTCTTT. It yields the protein CAWAAPLNTEAFF.

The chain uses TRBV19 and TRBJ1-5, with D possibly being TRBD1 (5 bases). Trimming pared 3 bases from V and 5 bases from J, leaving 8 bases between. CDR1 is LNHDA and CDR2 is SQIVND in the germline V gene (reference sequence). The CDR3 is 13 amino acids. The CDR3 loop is CASSMEGHQPQHF. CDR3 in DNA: TGTGCCAGTAGTATGGAGGGGCATCAGCCCCAGCATTTT. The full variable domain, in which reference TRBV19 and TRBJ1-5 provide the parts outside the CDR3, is DGGITQSPKYLFRKEGQNVTLSCEQNLNHDAMYWYRQDPGQGLRLIYYSQIVNDFQKGDIAEGYSVSREKKESFPLTVTSAQKNPTAFYLCASSMEGHQPQHFGDGTRLSIL.

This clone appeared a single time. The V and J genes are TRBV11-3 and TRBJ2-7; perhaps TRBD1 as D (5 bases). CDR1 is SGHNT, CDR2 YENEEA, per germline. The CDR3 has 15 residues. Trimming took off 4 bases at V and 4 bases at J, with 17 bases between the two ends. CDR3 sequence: CASSYQPDSLYEQYF. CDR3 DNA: TGTGCCAGCAGCTACCAGCCCGACAGTCTATACGAGCAGTACTTC. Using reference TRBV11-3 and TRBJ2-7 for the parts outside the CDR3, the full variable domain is EAGVVQSPRYKIIEKKQPVAFWCNPISGHNTLYWYLQNLGQGPELLIRYENEEAVDDSQLPKDRFSAERLKGVDSTLKIQPAELGDSAVYLCASSYQPDSLYEQYFGPGTRLTVT.

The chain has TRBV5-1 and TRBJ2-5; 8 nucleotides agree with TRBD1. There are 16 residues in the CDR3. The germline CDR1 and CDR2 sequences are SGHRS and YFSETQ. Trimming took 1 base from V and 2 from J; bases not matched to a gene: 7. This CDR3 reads CASSLFGTGDQETQYF. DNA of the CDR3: TGCGCCAGCAGCTTGTTTGGGACAGGAGATCAAGAGACCCAGTACTTC. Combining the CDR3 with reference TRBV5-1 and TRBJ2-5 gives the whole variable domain KAGVTQTPRYLIKTRGQQVTLSCSPISGHRSVSWYQQTPGQGLQFLFEYFSETQRNKGNFPGRFSGRQFSNSRSEMNVSTLELGDSALYLCASSLFGTGDQETQYFGPGTRLLVL.